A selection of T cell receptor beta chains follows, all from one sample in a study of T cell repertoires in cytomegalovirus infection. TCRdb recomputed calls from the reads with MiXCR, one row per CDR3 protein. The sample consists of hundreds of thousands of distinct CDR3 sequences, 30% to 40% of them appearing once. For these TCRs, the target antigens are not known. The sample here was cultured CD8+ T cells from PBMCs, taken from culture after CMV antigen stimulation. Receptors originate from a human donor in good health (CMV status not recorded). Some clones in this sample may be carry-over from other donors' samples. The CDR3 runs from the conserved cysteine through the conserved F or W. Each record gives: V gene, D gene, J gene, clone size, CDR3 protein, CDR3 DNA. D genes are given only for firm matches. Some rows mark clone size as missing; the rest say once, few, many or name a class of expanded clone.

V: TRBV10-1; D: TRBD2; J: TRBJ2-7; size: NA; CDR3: CASSEGLASSYEQYF; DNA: TGCGCCAGCAGTGAGGGACTAGCATCCTCCTACGAGCAGTACTTC
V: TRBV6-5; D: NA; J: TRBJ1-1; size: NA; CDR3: CASHYTEDTEAFF; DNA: TGTGCCAGCCACTATACGGAGGACACTGAAGCTTTCTTT
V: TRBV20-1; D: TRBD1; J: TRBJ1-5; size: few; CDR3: CSAARDRGKGQPQHF; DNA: TGCAGTGCCGCACGGGACAGGGGAAAAGGACAGCCCCAGCATTTT
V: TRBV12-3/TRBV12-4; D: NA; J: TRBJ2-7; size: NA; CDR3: CASTHESYEQYF; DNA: TGTGCCAGCACCCATGAGTCCTACGAGCAGTACTTC
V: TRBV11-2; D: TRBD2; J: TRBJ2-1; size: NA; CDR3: CASSSRTSGGKNEQFF; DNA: TGTGCCAGCAGCTCCCGGACTAGCGGGGGTAAGAATGAGCAGTTCTTC
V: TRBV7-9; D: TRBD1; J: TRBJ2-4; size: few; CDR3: CASSTPGQVENIQYF; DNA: TGTGCCAGCAGCACTCCGGGACAGGTGGAAAACATTCAGTACTTC
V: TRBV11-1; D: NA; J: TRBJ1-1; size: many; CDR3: CASSFDTPSLNTEAFF; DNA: TGTGCCAGCAGCTTCGACACCCCAAGTTTGAACACTGAAGCTTTCTTT
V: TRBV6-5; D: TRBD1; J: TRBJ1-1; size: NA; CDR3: CAGSANRGTEAFF; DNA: TGTGCCGGCAGTGCAAACAGGGGCACTGAAGCTTTCTTT
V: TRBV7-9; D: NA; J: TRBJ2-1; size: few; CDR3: CASSSSRQSSYNEQFF; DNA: TGTGCCAGCAGCTCGTCTCGTCAGAGCTCCTACAATGAGCAGTTCTTC
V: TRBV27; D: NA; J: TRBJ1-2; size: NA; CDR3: CATNGGDYGYTF; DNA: TGTGCCACTAACGGGGGAGACTATGGCTACACCTTC
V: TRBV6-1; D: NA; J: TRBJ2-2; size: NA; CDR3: CASSGPVYTGELFF; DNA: TGTGCCAGCAGTGGGCCCGTTTACACCGGGGAGCTGTTTTTT
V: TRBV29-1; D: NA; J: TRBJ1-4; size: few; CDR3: CSVRAEGSEKLFF; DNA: TGCAGCGTCCGGGCGGAAGGATCCGAAAAACTGTTTTTT
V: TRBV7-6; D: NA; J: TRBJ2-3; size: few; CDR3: CASSSHLDGDTQYF; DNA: TGTGCCAGCAGCTCACACCTAGATGGAGATACGCAGTATTTT
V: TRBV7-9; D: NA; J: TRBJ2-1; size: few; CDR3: CASSSESASYNEQFF; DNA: TGTGCCAGCAGCTCCGAGTCTGCTTCCTACAATGAGCAGTTCTTC
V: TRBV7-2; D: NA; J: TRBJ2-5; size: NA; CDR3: CASSYPVGGWETQYF; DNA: TGTGCCAGCAGCTATCCAGTGGGCGGGTGGGAGACCCAGTACTTC
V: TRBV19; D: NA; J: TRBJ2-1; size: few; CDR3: CASRGLDSYNEQFF; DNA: TGTGCCAGTAGGGGACTGGACTCCTACAATGAGCAGTTCTTC
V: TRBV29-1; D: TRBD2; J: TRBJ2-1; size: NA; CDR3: CSVEGSGLYNEQFF; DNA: TGCAGCGTTGAAGGGTCGGGACTATACAATGAGCAGTTCTTC
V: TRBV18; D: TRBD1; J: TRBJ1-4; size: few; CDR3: CASSRQGATNEKLFF; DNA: TGTGCCAGCTCACGACAGGGGGCGACTAATGAAAAACTGTTTTTT
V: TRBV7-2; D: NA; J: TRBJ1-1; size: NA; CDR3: CASSLVRGAEAFF; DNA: TGTGCCAGCAGCTTAGTTAGGGGGGCTGAAGCTTTCTTT
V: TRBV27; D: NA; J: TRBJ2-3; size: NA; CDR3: CASSRDIGSTDTQYF; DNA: TGTGCCAGCAGCCGCGACATTGGTAGCACAGATACGCAGTATTTT
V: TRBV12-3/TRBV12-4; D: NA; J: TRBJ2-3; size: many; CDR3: CASRGSLNPDTQYF; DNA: TGTGCCAGCAGGGGGTCCCTAAATCCAGATACGCAGTATTTT
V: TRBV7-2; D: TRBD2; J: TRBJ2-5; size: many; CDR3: CASSLVQRGRQETQYF; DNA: TGTGCCAGCAGCTTAGTCCAGCGGGGGCGTCAAGAGACCCAGTACTTC
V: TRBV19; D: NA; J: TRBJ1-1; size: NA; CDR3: CASSMTDGLNTEAFF; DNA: TGTGCCAGTAGTATGACGGACGGCCTAAACACTGAAGCTTTCTTT
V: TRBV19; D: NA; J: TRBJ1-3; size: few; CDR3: CASSPPTVSGGNTIYF; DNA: TGTGCCAGTAGTCCCCCGACAGTCTCGGGTGGAAACACCATATATTTT
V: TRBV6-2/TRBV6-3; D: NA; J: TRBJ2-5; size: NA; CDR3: CASRQAEYQETQYF; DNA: TGTGCCAGCAGACAGGCGGAGTACCAAGAGACCCAGTACTTC
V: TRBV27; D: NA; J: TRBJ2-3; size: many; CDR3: CASSLWVASPDTQYF; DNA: TGTGCCAGCAGTTTGTGGGTCGCCTCGCCAGATACGCAGTATTTT
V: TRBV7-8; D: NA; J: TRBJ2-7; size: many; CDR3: CASSAPSSSPYEQYF; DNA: TGTGCCAGCAGCGCGCCTAGTTCGTCCCCCTACGAGCAGTACTTC
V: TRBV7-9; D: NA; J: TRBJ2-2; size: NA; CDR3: CASSSAIDFGYTGELFF; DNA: TGTGCCAGCAGCTCAGCGATCGACTTTGGGTACACCGGGGAGCTGTTTTTT
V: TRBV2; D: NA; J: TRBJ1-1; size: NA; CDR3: CASIGVGDTEAFF; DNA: TGTGCCAGCATAGGGGTCGGTGACACTGAAGCTTTCTTT
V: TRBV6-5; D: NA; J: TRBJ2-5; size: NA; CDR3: CASSYSNQETQYF; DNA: TGTGCCAGCAGTTACTCCAACCAAGAGACCCAGTACTTC
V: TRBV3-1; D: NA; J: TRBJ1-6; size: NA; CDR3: CASSPTLDNSPLHF; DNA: TGTGCCAGCAGCCCGACGCTGGATAATTCACCCCTCCACTTT
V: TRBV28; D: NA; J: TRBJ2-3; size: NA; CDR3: CASSLRAPRYAQYF; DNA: TGTGCCAGCAGTTTAAGGGCCCCGAGGTACGCGCAGTATTTT
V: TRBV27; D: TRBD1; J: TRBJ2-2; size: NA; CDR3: CASSFTGGGELFF; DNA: TGTGCCAGCAGTTTCACAGGGGGCGGGGAGCTGTTTTTT
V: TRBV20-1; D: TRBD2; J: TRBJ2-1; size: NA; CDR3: CSAPGLRGDEQFF; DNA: TGCAGTGCTCCGGGACTACGCGGGGATGAGCAGTTCTTC
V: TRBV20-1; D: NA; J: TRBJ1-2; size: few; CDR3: CSAEDGMYGYTF; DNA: TGCAGTGCTGAGGACGGAATGTATGGCTACACCTTC
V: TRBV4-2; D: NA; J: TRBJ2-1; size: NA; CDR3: CASSQDVRGEQFF; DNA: TGTGCCAGCAGCCAAGACGTTCGGGGGGAGCAGTTCTTC
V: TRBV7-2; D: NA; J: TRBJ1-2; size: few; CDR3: CASSQEGTHTLGYTF; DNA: TGTGCCAGCAGCCAAGAAGGGACACATACCCTGGGCTACACCTTC
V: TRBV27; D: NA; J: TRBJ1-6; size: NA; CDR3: CASSLRQLYSPLHF; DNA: TGTGCCAGCAGTTTACGACAGCTCTATTCACCCCTCCACTTT
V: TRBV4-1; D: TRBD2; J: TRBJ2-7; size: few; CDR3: CASSQDPTGGDEQYF; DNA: TGCGCCAGCAGCCAAGATCCGACGGGAGGGGACGAGCAGTACTTC
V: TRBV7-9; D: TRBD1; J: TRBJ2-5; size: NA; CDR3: CASSKGQVRETQYF; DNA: TGTGCCAGCAGCAAAGGACAGGTTCGAGAGACCCAGTACTTC
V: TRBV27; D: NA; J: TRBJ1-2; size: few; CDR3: CASSLRFPTSDYGYTF; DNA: TGTGCCAGCAGTTTACGCTTCCCGACAAGCGACTATGGCTACACCTTC
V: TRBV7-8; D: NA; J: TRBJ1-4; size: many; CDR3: CASSFNEKLFF; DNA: TGTGCCAGCAGCTTTAATGAAAAACTGTTTTTT